One sample yielded the 16 T cell receptor beta chains listed below, sequenced in a study of regulatory T cells in long-lasting Graves disease. This sample's time point: newly diagnosed GD, antithyroid drugs for less than 3 months. RNA from PBMCs was the source of the TCR library. Combining iRepertoire HTBI primers with Arm-PCR of CDR3 regions, the authors built TCR beta libraries. MiXCR was run by TCRdb on the multiplex PCR reads, yielding one entry per CDR3 protein. The table records a few hundred thousand distinct CDR3 sequences, around 15% of them present only once. Separately, the same data were catalogued under a study of T cells in Graves' hyperthyroidism and ophthalmopathy.

The material was peripheral blood mononuclear cells (PBMCs), obtained at new diagnosis, from a patient treated with antithyroid drugs. These receptors originate from a woman under 30 with Graves disease.

V and J are TRBV7-6 and TRBJ2-2, with D uncertain. Germline V gene data show CDR1 as SGHVS and CDR2 as FNYEAQ. The V gene lost 3 bases and the J gene lost 6 bases, with 8 bases spanning the gap. The CDR3 runs 13 residues. The CDR3 is CASSFGVAGELFF. The CDR3, as DNA: TGTGCCAGCAGCTTCGGAGTGGCCGGGGAGCTGTTTTTT.

This clonotype was seen ten or more times. The rearrangement uses TRBV3-1 and TRBJ1-3; D ambiguous. The CDR3 has 15 amino acids. Germline V gene sequence: CDR1 LGHDT, CDR2 YNNKEL (reference sequence). The germline V and J ends were trimmed by 0 bases and 5 bases, with 11 bases remaining between them. The CDR3: CASSQDLWQRNTIYF. The CDR3, as DNA: TGTGCCAGCAGCCAAGATCTTTGGCAGAGAAACACCATATATTTT.

V gene TRBV29-1 combines with J gene TRBJ2-5; the D gene is possibly TRBD2 (6 bases). V was clipped by 6 bases and J by 2 bases, with 16 bases between them. Germline CDR1 is SQVTM and CDR2 is ANQGSEA. This CDR3 comprises 14 residues. CDR3 sequence reads: CSVRFSGVQETQYF. CDR3 coding DNA: TGCAGCGTCCGGTTTTCGGGAGTGCAAGAGACCCAGTACTTC. Full variable domain (outside the CDR3, taken from reference TRBV29-1 and TRBJ2-5): SAVISQKPSRDICQRGTSLTIQCQVDSQVTMMFWYRQQPGQSLTLIATANQGSEATYESGFVIDKFPISRPNLTFSTLTVSNMSPEDSSIYLCSVRFSGVQETQYFGPGTRLLVL.

This clonotype was counted between two and nine times. J is TRBJ2-6 and V is TRBV6-9; no clear D gene. The CDR3 totals 17 residues. V was pared by 3 bases and J by 4 bases, with 16 bases between. The germline gives CDR1 MNHGY, CDR2 SVAAGI. The CDR3, as DNA: TGTGCCAGCAGTTACCTGTCAGCCCTTTCCGGGGCCAACGTCCTGACTTTC. The encoded protein is CASSYLSALSGANVLTF.

This clonotype was counted between two and nine times. The junction departs from the called germline gene at one end, perhaps through a read error. The chain recombines TRBV27 with TRBJ2-2; TRBD1 or TRBD2 may be the D gene (5 bases each). CDR1 MNHEY and CDR2 SMNVEV come from the germline V gene (reference sequence). CDR3 length: 16 amino acids. This chain's CDR3 is CASKIISDEDTGELLF. The CDR3 nucleotides are TGTGCCAGCAAAATAATTAGCGACGAGGACACCGGGGAGCTGCTTTTT.

The rearrangement uses TRBV4-2 and TRBJ2-7, with 7 bases lining up with TRBD2. Germline assignment: CDR1 LGHNA and CDR2 YNFKEQ. J gave up 0 bases and V 0 bases, and 5 bases lay outside the gene matches. The CDR3 runs to 16 residues. As DNA, the CDR3 is TGTGCCAGCAGCCAAGAAGGGCGGGGGAGCTCCTACGAGCAGTACTTC. Translating it yields CASSQEGRGSSYEQYF.

V gene TRBV10-1 combines with J gene TRBJ2-3; perhaps TRBD1 as D (5 bases). This CDR3 spans 15 amino acids. V was shortened by 3 bases and J by 0 bases, with 10 bases between the two germline ends. Germline values: CDR1 WNHNN, CDR2 SYGVQD (reference sequence). CDR3 sequence (DNA): TGCGCCAGCAGTGATTCGCCAGGGAGCACAGATACGCAGTATTTT. Protein: CASSDSPGSTDTQYF.

In its sample, this clonotype was seen many times. This chain links TRBV7-9 with TRBJ2-7; the match to TRBD2 covers 9 bases. Germline assignment: CDR1 SEHNR and CDR2 FQNEAQ (reference sequence). The J segment lost 5 bases and the V segment lost 5 bases, leaving 7 bases of the junction unmatched. There are 14 residues in the CDR3. CDR3 bases: TGTGCCAGCAGCCGCGGGGGGGGAGTGGACGAGCAGTACTTC. It is translated as CASSRGGGVDEQYF.

Comment on this clonotype: A much more abundant neighbour one base away suggests this may be a read error. The J gene is TRBJ1-1, the V gene TRBV2; D may be TRBD1 (5 bases). The CDR3 extends over 15 amino acids. Trimming removed 7 bases from V and 1 base from J, with 16 bases in between. In germline, CDR1 is SNHLY, CDR2 FYNNEI. CDR3 nucleotides: TGTGCCAGCAACACAACCGGACAAGGGAACACTGAAGCTTTCTTT. Its translation: CASNTTGQGNTEAFF.

This clonotype was found once. V gene TRBV9 combines with J gene TRBJ2-3, with D hard to call. Deletions cut 0 bases from V and 1 base from J, with 9 bases between. The CDR3 consists of 15 residues. Looked up from germline, CDR1 is SGDLS and CDR2 is YYNGEE. The CDR3 loop is CASSVGSGGTDTQYF. In DNA form, the CDR3 reads TGTGCCAGCAGCGTAGGGTCAGGAGGCACAGATACGCAGTATTTT.

The chain couples TRBV5-1 to TRBJ1-2; unclear D gene. The CDR3 loop spans 12 amino acids. Trimming took off 4 bases at V and 6 bases at J, with 10 bases between the two ends. CDR1 SGHRS and CDR2 YFSETQ come from the germline V gene. CDR3 protein: CASSQEGNGYTF. For the CDR3, the DNA is TGCGCCAGCAGCCAGGAAGGGAATGGCTACACCTTC. The full variable domain, rest sourced from reference TRBV5-1 and TRBJ1-2, is KAGVTQTPRYLIKTRGQQVTLSCSPISGHRSVSWYQQTPGQGLQFLFEYFSETQRNKGNFPGRFSGRQFSNSRSEMNVSTLELGDSALYLCASSQEGNGYTFGSGTRLTVV.

This sequence joins TRBV6-1 and TRBJ2-6; TRBD1 matches 9 bases. The CDR3 covers 18 residues. V lost 6 bases, J lost 0 bases, and 9 bases stayed unmatched. Germline assignment: CDR1 MNHNS and CDR2 SASEGT. CDR3 residues: CASSLRTGARSGANVLTF. The CDR3, as DNA: TGTGCCAGCAGCCTAAGGACAGGGGCCCGCTCTGGGGCCAACGTCCTGACTTTC.

The sample holds many counts of this clonotype. The chain joins TRBV28 to TRBJ2-7, with 8 bases aligning to TRBD1. J lost 6 bases, V lost 7 bases, and 11 bases had no gene match. The CDR3 has 14 residues. Germline CDR1 and CDR2: MDHEN and SYDVKM. As DNA, the CDR3 is TGTGCCAGCACCTATCCAGGGGGCCTCAGCGAGCAGTACTTC. Protein product: CASTYPGGLSEQYF.

There are a few counts of this clonotype. This may arise from a read error, as a much more abundant clone is one base away. The rearrangement links TRBV12-3 or TRBV12-4 to TRBJ1-2; D may be TRBD1 (5 bases). There are 16 residues in the CDR3. The CDR3 coding sequence is TGTGTCAGCAGTTTAGCGCTAGAGGGGCTTAACTATGGCTACACCTTC. As protein: CVSSLALEGLNYGYTF.

This clonotype was recorded at least ten times. The chain carries TRBV28 and TRBJ1-5; 7 nucleotides agree with TRBD1. Losses at the gene ends were 6 bases for V and 2 bases for J; bases not matched to a gene: 13. Germline V gene lookup returns CDR1 MDHEN and CDR2 SYDVKM. The CDR3 extends over 17 amino acids. The CDR3 sequence is CASSPASRGRGNQPQHF. CDR3 DNA: TGTGCCAGCAGCCCTGCTTCGAGGGGGCGAGGCAATCAGCCCCAGCATTTT.

The gene calls are TRBV10-3 and TRBJ2-7; D unresolved. V was shortened by 10 bases and J by 2 bases, with 12 bases between the two germline ends. This CDR3 has 12 amino acids. Germline V gene lookup returns CDR1 ENHRY and CDR2 SYGVKD. The CDR3 is CATKDPPYEQYF. In DNA form, the CDR3 reads TGTGCCACCAAGGACCCGCCCTACGAGCAGTACTTC.